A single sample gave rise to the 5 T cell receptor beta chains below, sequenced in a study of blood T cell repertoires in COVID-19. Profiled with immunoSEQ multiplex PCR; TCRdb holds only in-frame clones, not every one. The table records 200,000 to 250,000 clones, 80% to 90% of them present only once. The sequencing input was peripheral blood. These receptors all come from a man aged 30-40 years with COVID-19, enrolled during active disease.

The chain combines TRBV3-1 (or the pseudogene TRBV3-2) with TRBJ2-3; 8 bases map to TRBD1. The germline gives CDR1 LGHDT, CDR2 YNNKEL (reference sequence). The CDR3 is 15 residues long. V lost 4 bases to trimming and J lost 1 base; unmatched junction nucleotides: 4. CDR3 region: CASSPQGARTDTQYF. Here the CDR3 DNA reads TGTGCCAGCAGCCCGCAGGGGGCCCGCACAGATACGCAGTATTTT.

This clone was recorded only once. The CDR3 sequence is CASRLGTENGYTF. The DNA for the CDR3 is TGTGCCAGCAGGCTAGGGACTGAGAATGGCTACACCTTC. The genes are TRBV12-3 or TRBV12-4 and TRBJ1-2, with D possibly TRBD1 on 5 matching bases. This CDR3 spans 13 amino acids. Trimming left V 6 bases short and J 6 bases short, with 14 bases between.

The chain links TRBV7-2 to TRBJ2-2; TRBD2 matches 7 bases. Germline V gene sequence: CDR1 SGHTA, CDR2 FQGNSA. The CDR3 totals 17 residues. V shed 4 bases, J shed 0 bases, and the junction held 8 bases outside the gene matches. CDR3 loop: CASSSVKGRANTGELFF. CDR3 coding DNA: TGTGCCAGCAGCTCCGTGAAGGGGAGGGCGAACACCGGGGAGCTGTTTTTT.

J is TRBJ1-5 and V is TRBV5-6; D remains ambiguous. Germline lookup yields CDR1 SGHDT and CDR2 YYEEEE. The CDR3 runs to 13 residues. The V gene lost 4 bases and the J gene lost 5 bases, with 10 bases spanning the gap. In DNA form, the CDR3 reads TGTGCCAGCAGCGCTCGGGTCGATCAGCCCCAGCATTTT. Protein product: CASSARVDQPQHF.

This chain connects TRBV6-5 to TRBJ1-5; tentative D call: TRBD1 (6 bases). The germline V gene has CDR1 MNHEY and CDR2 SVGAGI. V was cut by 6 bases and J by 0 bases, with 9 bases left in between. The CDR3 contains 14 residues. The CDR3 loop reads CASRRQDSNQPQHF. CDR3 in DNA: TGTGCCAGCAGGCGACAGGATAGCAATCAGCCCCAGCATTTT.